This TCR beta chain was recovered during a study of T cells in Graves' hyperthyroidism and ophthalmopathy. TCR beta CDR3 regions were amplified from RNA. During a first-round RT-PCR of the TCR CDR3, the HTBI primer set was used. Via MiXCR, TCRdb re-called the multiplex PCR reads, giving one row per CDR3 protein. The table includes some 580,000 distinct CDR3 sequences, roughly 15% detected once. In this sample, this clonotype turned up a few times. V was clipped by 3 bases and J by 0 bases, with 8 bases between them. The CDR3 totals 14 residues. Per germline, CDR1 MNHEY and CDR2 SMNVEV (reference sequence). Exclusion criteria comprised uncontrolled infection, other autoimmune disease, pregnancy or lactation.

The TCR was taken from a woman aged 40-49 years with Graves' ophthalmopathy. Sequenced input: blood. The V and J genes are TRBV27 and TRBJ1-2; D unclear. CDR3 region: CASSFSPPNYGYTF. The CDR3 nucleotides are TGTGCCAGCAGTTTCTCCCCTCCTAACTATGGCTACACCTTC.